The clone carrying this T cell receptor beta chain was seen just once. The entry originates in a study of blood T cell repertoires in COVID-19. Overall study context: From the United States, Italy and Spain came samples of acute and convalescent COVID-19. Sources were T cells, B-cell-depleted T cells, or PBMCs; the material itself was cDNA or gDNA.

V shed 6 bases and J shed 10 bases, with 15 bases lying between them. The CDR3 has 12 residues. Germline CDR1 reads MNHEY; CDR2 reads SVGAGI. In the authors' workflow: Amplification of reference gene primers provided the estimated nucleated cell counts. Assay: immunoSEQ multiplex PCR; the TCRdb copy retains only in-frame clones and omits some. V, J and clone size are taken as reported in that table, and D and trimming were inferred from the DNA itself. The sample lists under 200,000 clones, 87% occurring once. The receptor was derived from a man between 60 and 75 years old with active or convalescent COVID-19. The chain carries TRBV6-5 and TRBJ1-1, with a weak D call TRBD1 (6 bases). The sequenced sample was peripheral blood. CDR3 in amino acids: CASRKKTGGAFF. The CDR3 DNA reads as TGTGCCAGCAGAAAGAAGACAGGCGGAGCTTTCTTT.